This T cell receptor (beta chain) was sequenced during a study of molecular identifiers for immune sequencing clone quantification. Points from the study as a whole: In naive cells, under 1% of molecules belonged to clones above 20 RNA copies, against over 99% in effector cells.

Concerning this clonotype itself: Its antigen is currently unknown.

Per germline, CDR1 LNHDA and CDR2 SQIVND (reference sequence). This CDR3 spans 15 amino acids. The J segment lost 2 bases and the V segment lost 5 bases, leaving 8 bases of the junction unmatched. Each CDR3 protein is one row after TCRdb ran MiXCR on the PCR reads. The sample includes around 480,000 distinct CDR3 sequences, about 20% seen only once; the top ten take 0.7% to 0.95%. Naive CD8 T cell sorting was performed on the CD8+CD4-CCR7+CD45RA+ phenotype. This receptor was obtained from a human donor in good health. Some libraries in this study had Jurkat cell RNA spiked in. V usage is TRBV19 and J usage is TRBJ2-7; 8 bases are shared with TRBD1. Sequenced: naive CD8+ T cells from blood, with Jurkat cell RNA spiked in. Subset meaning: FACS-sorted CD8+CD4-CCR7+CD45RA+ naive T cells. The CDR3: CASSAGTGHTYEQYF. As DNA, the CDR3 is TGTGCCAGTAGTGCAGGGACAGGTCATACCTACGAGCAGTACTTC.